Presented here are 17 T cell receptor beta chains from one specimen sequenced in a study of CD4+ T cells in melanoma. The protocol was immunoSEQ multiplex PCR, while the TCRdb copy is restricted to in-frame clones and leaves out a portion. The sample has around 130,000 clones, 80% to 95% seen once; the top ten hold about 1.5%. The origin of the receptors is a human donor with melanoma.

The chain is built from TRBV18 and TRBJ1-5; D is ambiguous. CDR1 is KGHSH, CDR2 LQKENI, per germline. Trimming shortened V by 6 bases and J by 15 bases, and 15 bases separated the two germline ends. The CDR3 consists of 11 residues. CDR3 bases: TGTGCCAGCTCCCCAGCCCGGGATCCGCATTTT. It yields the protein CASSPARDPHF.

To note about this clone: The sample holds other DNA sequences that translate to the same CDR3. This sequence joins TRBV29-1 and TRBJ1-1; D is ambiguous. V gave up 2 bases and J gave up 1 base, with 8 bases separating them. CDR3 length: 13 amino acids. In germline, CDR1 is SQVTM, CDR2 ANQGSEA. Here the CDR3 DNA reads TGCAGCGTTGAAAGACAAACGAACACTGAAGCTTTCTTT. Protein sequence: CSVERQTNTEAFF.

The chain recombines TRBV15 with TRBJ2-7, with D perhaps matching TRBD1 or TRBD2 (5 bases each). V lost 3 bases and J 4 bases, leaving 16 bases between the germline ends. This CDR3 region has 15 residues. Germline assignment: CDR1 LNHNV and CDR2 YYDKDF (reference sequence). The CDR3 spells CATSRERTYAYEQYF. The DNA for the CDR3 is TGTGCCACCAGCAGGGAGCGGACATATGCATACGAGCAGTACTTC.

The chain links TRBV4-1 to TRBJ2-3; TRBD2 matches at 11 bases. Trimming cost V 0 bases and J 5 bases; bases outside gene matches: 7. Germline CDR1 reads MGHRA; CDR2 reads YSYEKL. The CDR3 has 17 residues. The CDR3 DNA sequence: TGCGCCAGCAGCCAAGAAGTAGCGGGGGGGGTCAAAGATACGCAGTATTTT. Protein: CASSQEVAGGVKDTQYF.

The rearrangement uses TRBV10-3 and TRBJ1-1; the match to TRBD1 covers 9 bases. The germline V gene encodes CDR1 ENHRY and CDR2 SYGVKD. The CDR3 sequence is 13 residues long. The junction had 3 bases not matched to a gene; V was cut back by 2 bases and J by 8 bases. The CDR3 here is CAISETGTGEAFF. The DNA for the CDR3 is TGTGCCATCAGTGAGACCGGGACAGGGGAAGCTTTCTTT.

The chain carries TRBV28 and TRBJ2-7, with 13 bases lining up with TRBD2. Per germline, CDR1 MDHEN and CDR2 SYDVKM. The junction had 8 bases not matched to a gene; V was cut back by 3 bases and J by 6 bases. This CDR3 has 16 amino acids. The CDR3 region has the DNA TGTGCCAGCAGTTTCCGACTAGCGGGGGGTCGGAGCGAGCAGTACTTC. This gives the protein CASSFRLAGGRSEQYF.

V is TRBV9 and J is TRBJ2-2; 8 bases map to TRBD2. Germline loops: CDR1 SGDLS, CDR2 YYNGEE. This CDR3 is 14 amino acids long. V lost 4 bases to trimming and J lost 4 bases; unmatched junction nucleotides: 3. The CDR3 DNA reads TGTGCCAGCAGCCCGCGGGGGGCCACCGGGGAGCTGTTTTTT. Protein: CASSPRGATGELFF.

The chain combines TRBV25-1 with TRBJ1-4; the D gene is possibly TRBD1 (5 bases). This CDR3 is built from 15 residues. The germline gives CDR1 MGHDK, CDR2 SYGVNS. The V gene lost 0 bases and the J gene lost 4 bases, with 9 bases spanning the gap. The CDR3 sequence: CASSEYRGGNEKLFF. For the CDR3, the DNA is TGTGCCAGCAGTGAATATCGGGGCGGTAATGAAAAACTGTTTTTT. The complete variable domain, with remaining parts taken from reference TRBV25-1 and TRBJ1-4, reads EADIYQTPRYLVIGTGKKITLECSQTMGHDKMYWYQQDPGMELHLIHYSYGVNSTEKGDLSSESTVSRIRTEHFPLTLESARPSHTSQYLCASSEYRGGNEKLFFGSGTQLSVL.

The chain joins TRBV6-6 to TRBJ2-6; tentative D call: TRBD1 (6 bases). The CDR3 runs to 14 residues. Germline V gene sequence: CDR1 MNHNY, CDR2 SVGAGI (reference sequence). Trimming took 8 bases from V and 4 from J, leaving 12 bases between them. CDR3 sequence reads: CASETGYGANVLTF. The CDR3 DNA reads TGTGCCAGCGAAACAGGGTACGGGGCCAACGTCCTGACTTTC.

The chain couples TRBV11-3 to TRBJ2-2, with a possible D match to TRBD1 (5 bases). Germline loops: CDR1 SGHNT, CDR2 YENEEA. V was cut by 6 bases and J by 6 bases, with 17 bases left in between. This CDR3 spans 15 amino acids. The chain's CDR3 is CASSTGLLGPGELFF. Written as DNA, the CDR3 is TGTGCCAGCAGTACGGGCCTTCTGGGGCCCGGGGAGCTGTTTTTT. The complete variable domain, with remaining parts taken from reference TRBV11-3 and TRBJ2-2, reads EAGVVQSPRYKIIEKKQPVAFWCNPISGHNTLYWYLQNLGQGPELLIRYENEEAVDDSQLPKDRFSAERLKGVDSTLKIQPAELGDSAVYLCASSTGLLGPGELFFGEGSRLTVL.

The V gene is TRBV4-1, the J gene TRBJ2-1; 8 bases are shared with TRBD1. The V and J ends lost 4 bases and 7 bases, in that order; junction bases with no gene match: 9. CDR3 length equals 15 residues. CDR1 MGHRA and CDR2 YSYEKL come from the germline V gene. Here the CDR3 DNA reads TGCGCCAGCAGCCGACAAGGACAGGGAGCGAATGAGCAGTTCTTC. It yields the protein CASSRQGQGANEQFF.

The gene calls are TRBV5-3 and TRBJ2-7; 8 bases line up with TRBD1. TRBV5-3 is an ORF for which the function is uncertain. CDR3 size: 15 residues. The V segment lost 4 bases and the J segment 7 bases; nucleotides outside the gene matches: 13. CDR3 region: CARSGKGTGPREQYF. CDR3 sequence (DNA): TGTGCCAGAAGCGGGAAAGGGACAGGTCCTCGGGAGCAGTACTTC.

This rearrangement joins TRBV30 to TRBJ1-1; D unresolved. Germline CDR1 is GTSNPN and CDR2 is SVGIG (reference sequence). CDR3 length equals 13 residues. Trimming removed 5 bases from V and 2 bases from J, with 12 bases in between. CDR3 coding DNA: TGTGCCTGGGGATTAAGCAGCAACACTGAAGCTTTCTTT. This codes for CAWGLSSNTEAFF.

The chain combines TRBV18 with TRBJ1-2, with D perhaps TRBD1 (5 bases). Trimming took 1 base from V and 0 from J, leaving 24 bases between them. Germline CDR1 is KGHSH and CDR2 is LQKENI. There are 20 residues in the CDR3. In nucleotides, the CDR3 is TGTGCCAGCTCACCACAGGCCGACAGTGGTTCGGTTGGCTCTAACTATGGCTACACCTTC. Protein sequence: CASSPQADSGSVGSNYGYTF.

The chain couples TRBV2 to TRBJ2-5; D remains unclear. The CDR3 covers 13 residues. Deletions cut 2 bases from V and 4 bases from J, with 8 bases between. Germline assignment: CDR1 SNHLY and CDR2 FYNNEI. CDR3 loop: CASSEFGRETQYF. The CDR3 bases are TGTGCCAGCAGTGAATTCGGGCGAGAGACCCAGTACTTC.

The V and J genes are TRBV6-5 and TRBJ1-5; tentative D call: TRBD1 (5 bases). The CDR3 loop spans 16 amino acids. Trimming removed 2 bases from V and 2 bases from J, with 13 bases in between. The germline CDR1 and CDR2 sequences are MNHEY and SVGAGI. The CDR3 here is CASSYRDPKGNQPQHF. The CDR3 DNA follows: TGTGCCAGCAGTTACCGGGACCCAAAGGGCAATCAGCCCCAGCATTTT.

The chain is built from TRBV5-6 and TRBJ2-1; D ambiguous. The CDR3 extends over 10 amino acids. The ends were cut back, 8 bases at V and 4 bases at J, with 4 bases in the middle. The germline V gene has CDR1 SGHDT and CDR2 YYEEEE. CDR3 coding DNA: TGTGCCAGTCCTTACAATGAGCAGTTCTTC. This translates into CASPYNEQFF. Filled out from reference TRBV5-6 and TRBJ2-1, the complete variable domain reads DAGVTQSPTHLIKTRGQQVTLRCSPKSGHDTVSWYQQALGQGPQFIFQYYEEEERQRGNFPDRFSGHQFPNYSSELNVNALLLGDSALYLCASPYNEQFFGPGTRLTVL.